This T cell receptor (beta chain) was identified in a study of regulatory T cells in long-lasting Graves disease. A remark on this clonotype: Its antigen is currently unknown.

The time point is: newly diagnosed GD, antithyroid drugs for less than 3 months. RNA isolated from PBMCs was used to make the TCR library. This CDR3 is built from 14 residues. V lost 4 bases to trimming and J lost 6 bases, with 16 bases between them. Germline V lookup: CDR1 SGHVS, CDR2 FQNEAQ. Study-level points and caveats: The study found TRBV28, TRBJ1-2 and TRBJ2-5 favored in persistent disease. Accuracy could have been hurt by small sample size.

Arm-PCR with iRepertoire HTBI primers amplified the CDR3 regions for these TCR beta libraries. TCRdb reanalysed the multiplex PCR reads using MiXCR and keeps one entry per CDR3 protein. The profile covers under 300,000 distinct CDR3 sequences, with just over 20% appearing a single time and 14% taken by the ten largest. The starting material was peripheral blood mononuclear cells (PBMCs), obtained at new diagnosis, from a patient treated with antithyroid drugs. The source of this sequence is a female donor with Graves disease. The chain couples TRBV7-8 to TRBJ2-7; D might be TRBD2 (5 bases). This CDR3 reads CASSSYRAAGEQYF. CDR3 in DNA: TGTGCCAGCAGCTCCTATAGGGCGGCGGGCGAGCAGTACTTC.